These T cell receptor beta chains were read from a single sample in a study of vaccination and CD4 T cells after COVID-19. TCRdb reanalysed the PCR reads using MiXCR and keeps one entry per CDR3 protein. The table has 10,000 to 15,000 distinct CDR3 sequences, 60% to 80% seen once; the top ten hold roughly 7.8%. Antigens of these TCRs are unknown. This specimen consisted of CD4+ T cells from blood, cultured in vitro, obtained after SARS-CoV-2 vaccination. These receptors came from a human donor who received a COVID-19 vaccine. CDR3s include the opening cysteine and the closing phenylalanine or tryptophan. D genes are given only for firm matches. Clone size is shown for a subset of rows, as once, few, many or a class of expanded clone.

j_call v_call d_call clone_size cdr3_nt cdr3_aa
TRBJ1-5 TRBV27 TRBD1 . TGTGCCAGCAGCACGGGACAGGGGGTAAATCAGCCCCAGCATTTT CASSTGQGVNQPQHF
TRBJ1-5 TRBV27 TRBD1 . TGTGCCATCACAGGGGAACAGCCCCAGCATTTT CAITGEQPQHF
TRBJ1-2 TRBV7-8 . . TGTGCCAGCAGCCGAGGGTCGGGAAACTATGGCTACACCTTC CASSRGSGNYGYTF
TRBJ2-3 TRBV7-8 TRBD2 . TGTGCCAGCAGCTTAGTAGCGGGGAGTGGCACAGATACGCAGTATTTT CASSLVAGSGTDTQYF
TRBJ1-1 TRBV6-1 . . TGTGCCAGCAGTGAAGTTGGAGCCGACACTGAGGCTTTCTTT CASSEVGADTEAFF
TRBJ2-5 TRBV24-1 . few TGTGCCACCAGTGATTTACGGGGAGACGAGACCCAGTACTTC CATSDLRGDETQYF
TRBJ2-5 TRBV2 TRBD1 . TGTGCCAGCAGCGAGGGGGCCAGGGCTGGCGAGACCCAGTACTTC CASSEGARAGETQYF
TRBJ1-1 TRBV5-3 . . TGTGCCAGAAGAAAACACAGGGAGAACGGCACTGAAGCTTTCTTT CARRKHRENGTEAFF
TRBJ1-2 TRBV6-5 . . TGTGCCAGCAGTTACGGGTCCGGGAACTATGGCTACACCTTC CASSYGSGNYGYTF
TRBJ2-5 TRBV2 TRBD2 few TGTGCCAGCAGCCCCCGGACTAGCGGGGGCCTCATGACCCAGTACTTC CASSPRTSGGLMTQYF
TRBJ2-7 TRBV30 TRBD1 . TGTGCCTCTGACAGGGGGCTCGACGAGCAGTACTTC CASDRGLDEQYF
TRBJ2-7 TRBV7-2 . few TGTGCCAGCAGCTTAGTAGCGGGACAGAAGGCCTACGAGCAGTACTTC CASSLVAGQKAYEQYF
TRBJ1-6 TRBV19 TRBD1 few TGTGCCAGTAGTCGGACAGGGGAAAATTCACCCCTCCACTTT CASSRTGENSPLHF
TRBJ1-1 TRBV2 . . TGTGCCAGCAGTTCCGGGGTTTTTACTGAAGCTTTCTTT CASSSGVFTEAFF
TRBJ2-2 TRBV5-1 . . TGCGCCAGCAGCTTGGCCGGCAGGGTAGTAGCCGGGGAGCTGTTTTTT CASSLAGRVVAGELFF
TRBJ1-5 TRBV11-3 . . TGTGCCAGCAGCCATGGAGGGAATCAGCCCCAGCATTTT CASSHGGNQPQHF
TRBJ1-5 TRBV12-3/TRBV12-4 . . TGTGCCAGCAGCCCGGCGGAGGGCGTTAGCAATCAGCCCCAGCATTTT CASSPAEGVSNQPQHF
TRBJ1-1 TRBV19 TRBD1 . TGTGCCAGTAGTGCTCCCCCCGGACAGGGAAGCACTGAAGCTTTCTTT CASSAPPGQGSTEAFF
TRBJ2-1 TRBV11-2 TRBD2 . TGTGCCAGCAGCTTAGAGGGGGGACTAGCTATAGATGAGCAGTTCTTC CASSLEGGLAIDEQFF
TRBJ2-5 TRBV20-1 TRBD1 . TGCAGTGCTGACACAGGGGTGGGGGAGACCCAGTACTTC CSADTGVGETQYF
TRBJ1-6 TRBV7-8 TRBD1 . TGTGCCAGCAGCCAAGGGGGCGCCAGCTCCTATAATTCACCCCTCCACTTT CASSQGGASSYNSPLHF
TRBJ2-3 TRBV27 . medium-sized TGTGCCAGCAGTCTGCAAGGGCCTATGGTATCAGATACGCAGTATTTT CASSLQGPMVSDTQYF
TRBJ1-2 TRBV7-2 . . TGTGCCAGCAGCTTAGCGCACGGCGGTAACTATGGCTACACCTTC CASSLAHGGNYGYTF
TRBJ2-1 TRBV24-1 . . TGTGCCACCAGTGAGCTCAGCTCCTACAATGAGCAGTTCTTC CATSELSSYNEQFF
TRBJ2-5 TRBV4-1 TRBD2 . TGCGCCAGCAGCCAAGGCGGGGGGCTTAGGGAGACCCAGTACTTC CASSQGGGLRETQYF
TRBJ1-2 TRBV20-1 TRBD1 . TGCAGTGCCACCACCGGGACAGGGGGTTACGATGGCTACACCTTC CSATTGTGGYDGYTF
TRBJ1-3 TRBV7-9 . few TGTGCCAGCAGCTTAGCGCGAGTCGGAAACACCATATATTTT CASSLARVGNTIYF
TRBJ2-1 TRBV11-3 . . TGTGCCAGCAGCCCCGGGGCCCTCAATGAGCAGTTCTTC CASSPGALNEQFF
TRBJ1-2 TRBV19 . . TGTGCCAGTAGTATGAGGGGACGGGGCTACACCTTC CASSMRGRGYTF
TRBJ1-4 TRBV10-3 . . TGTGCCACCAAATCTGGACAGACTGCAACTAATGAAAAACTGTTTTTT CATKSGQTATNEKLFF
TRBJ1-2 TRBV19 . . TGTGCCAGTAGGAGGGGTGGCTACACCTTC CASRRGGYTF
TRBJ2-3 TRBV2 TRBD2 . TGTGCCAGCGGACTAGTCGCAGATACGCAGTATTTT CASGLVADTQYF
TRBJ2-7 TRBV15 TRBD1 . TGTGCCACCGGGACCAAGACAGGGGGCGCCTATTACGAGCAGTACTTC CATGTKTGGAYYEQYF
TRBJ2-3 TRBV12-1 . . TGTGCCAGCAGCTTTGTCGTTTGTCTAGCCTTCCAGTATTTT CASSFVVCLAFQYF
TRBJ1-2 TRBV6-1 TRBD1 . TGTGCCAGCAGTGAGAATGTGGAGACAGGGGGCTACTATGGCTACACCTTC CASSENVETGGYYGYTF
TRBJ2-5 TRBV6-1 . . TGTGCCAGCAGCCACAGGGTAGAGACCCAGTACTTC CASSHRVETQYF
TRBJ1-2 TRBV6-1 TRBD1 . TGTGCCAGCAGCCCCGATGACAGGGGCTATGGCTACACCTTC CASSPDDRGYGYTF
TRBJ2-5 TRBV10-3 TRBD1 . TGTGCCATCAGGGGACAGGGGAATCCACGGACCCAGTACTTC CAIRGQGNPRTQYF
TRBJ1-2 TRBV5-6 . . TGTGCCAGCAGCCTCCCCGTGAACTATGGCTACACCTTC CASSLPVNYGYTF
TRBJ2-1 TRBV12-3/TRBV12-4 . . TGTGCCAGCAGTCCCGGAACTGGTAGAGGCTACAATGAGCAGTTCTTC CASSPGTGRGYNEQFF
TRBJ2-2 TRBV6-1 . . TGTGCCAGCAGTCGGTCAAACGGGGAGCTGTTTTTT CASSRSNGELFF
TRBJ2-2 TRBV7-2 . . TGTGCCAGCAGCTTAGCAGGGGATGCCGGGGAGCTGTTTTTT CASSLAGDAGELFF
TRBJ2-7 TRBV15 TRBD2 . TGTGCCACCAGCGGGGGGGTTGGGCCCTACGAGCAGTACTTC CATSGGVGPYEQYF
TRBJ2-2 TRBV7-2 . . TGTGCCAGCAGCTTTGGCAGAGGCACCGGGGAGCTGTTTTTT CASSFGRGTGELFF
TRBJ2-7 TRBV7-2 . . TGTGCCAGCAGCTCCACCTTGGTCTCGGAGCAGTACTTC CASSSTLVSEQYF